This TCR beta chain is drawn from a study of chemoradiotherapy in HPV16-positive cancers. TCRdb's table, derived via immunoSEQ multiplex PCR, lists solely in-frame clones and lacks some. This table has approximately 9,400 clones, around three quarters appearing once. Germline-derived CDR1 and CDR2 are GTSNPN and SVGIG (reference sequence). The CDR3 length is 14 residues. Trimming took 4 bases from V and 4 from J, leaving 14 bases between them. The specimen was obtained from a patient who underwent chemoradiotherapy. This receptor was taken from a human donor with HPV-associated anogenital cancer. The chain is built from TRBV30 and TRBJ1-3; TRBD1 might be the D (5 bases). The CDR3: CAWTLIGGGNTIYF. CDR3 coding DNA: TGTGCCTGGACCCTCATCGGGGGGGGAAACACCATATATTTT. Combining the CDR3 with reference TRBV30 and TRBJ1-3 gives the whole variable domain SQTIHQWPATLVQPVGSPLSLECTVEGTSNPNLYWYRQAAGRGLQLLFYSVGIGQISSEVPQNLSASRPQDRQFILSSKKLLLSDSGFYLCAWTLIGGGNTIYFGEGSWLTVV.